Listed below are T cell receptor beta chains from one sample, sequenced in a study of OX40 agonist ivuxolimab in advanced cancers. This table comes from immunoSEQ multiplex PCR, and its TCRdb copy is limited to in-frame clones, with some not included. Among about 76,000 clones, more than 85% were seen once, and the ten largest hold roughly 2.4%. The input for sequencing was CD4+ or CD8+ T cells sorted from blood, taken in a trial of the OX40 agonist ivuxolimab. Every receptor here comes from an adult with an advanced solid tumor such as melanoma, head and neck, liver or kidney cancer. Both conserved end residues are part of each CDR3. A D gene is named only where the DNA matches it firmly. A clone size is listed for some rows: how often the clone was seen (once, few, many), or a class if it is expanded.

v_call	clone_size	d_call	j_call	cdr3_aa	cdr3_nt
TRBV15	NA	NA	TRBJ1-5	CATSREDRRSNQPQHF	TGTGCCACCAGCAGGGAAGACAGGCGATCCAATCAGCCCCAGCATTTT
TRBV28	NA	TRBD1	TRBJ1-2	CASSQGAIIYGYTF	TGTGCCAGCAGTCAGGGGGCCATTATCTATGGCTACACCTTC
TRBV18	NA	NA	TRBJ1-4	CASSPGPTREKLFF	TGTGCCAGCTCACCAGGACCAACGCGGGAAAAACTGTTTTTT
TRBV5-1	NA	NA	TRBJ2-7	CASSLSHPGDHEQYF	TGCGCCAGCAGCTTAAGTCATCCGGGTGATCACGAGCAGTACTTC
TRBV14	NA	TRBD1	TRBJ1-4	CASSDGQGAGEKLFF	TGTGCCAGCAGCGATGGACAGGGGGCCGGTGAAAAACTGTTTTTT
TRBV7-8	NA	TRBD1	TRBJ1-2	CASSSRDRVNLVVDYGYTF	TGTGCCAGCAGCTCCCGGGACAGGGTAAATTTAGTCGTTGACTATGGCTACACCTTC
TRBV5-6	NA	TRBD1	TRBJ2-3	CASSPRSRGRFGTQYF	TGTGCCAGCAGCCCCCGGAGCAGGGGGCGCTTTGGTACGCAGTATTTT
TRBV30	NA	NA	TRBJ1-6	CAWSAKGVRGSPLHF	TGTGCCTGGAGTGCAAAAGGGGTGCGTGGTTCACCCCTCCACTTT
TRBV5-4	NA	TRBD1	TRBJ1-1	CASSPEGQLNTEAFF	TGTGCCAGCAGCCCGGAGGGACAGCTAAACACTGAAGCTTTCTTT
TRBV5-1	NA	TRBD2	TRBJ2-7	CASSLAGIAGAYEQYF	TGCGCCAGCAGCTTGGCCGGGATAGCGGGGGCCTACGAGCAGTACTTC
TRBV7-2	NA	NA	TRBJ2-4	CASSLEQVAKNIQYF	TGTGCCAGCAGCTTAGAACAGGTGGCCAAAAACATTCAGTACTTC
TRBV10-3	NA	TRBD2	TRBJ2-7	CAISTRLAGDSYEQYF	TGTGCCATCAGCACACGACTAGCGGGGGACTCCTACGAGCAGTACTTC
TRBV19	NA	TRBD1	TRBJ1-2	CASNYFPGQSYGYTF	TGTGCCAGTAATTACTTCCCGGGACAGAGTTATGGCTACACCTTC
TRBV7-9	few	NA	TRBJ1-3	CASSDPRRNTIYF	TGTGCCAGCAGCGACCCTAGGAGAAACACCATATATTTT
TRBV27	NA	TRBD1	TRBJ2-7	CASSPTPGTGMSYEQYF	TGTGCCAGCAGTCCTACCCCCGGGACAGGGATGTCCTACGAGCAGTACTTC
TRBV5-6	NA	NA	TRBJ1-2	CASRVGWDNYGYTF	TGTGCCAGCAGGGTGGGCTGGGATAACTATGGCTACACCTTC
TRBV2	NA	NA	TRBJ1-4	CAREEKLFF	TGTGCCAGAGAAGAAAAACTGTTTTTT
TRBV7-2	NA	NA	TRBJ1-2	CASSFSTDNYGYTF	TGTGCCAGCAGCTTTTCGACGGATAACTATGGCTACACCTTC
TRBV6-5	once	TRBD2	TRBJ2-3	CASSPQGSGGDTQYF	TGTGCCAGCAGTCCCCAGGGTAGCGGGGGGGATACGCAGTATTTT
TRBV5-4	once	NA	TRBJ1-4	CASSLASGGTTNEKLFF	TGTGCCAGCAGCTTGGCCTCCGGGGGAACCACTAATGAAAAACTGTTTTTT
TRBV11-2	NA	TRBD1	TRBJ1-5	CASSSSLSQGASQPQHF	TGTGCCAGCAGCTCCAGCCTTTCACAGGGGGCGAGTCAGCCCCAGCATTTT
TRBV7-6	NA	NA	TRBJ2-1	CASSFRNSYNEQFF	TGTGCCAGCAGCTTCAGGAACTCCTACAATGAGCAGTTCTTC
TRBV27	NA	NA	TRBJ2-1	CASSSRRTGVSEQFF	TGTGCCAGCAGTTCCCGTAGGACTGGGGTGAGTGAGCAGTTCTTC